A single sample is the source of the 32 T cell receptor beta chains below, sequenced in a study of shared clonotypes between healthy human individuals. Assay used: immunoSEQ multiplex PCR; TCRdb lists only in-frame clones, some missing. Of roughly 2,300,000 clones listed, about nine tenths are singletons. The sample comprised naive CD4+ T cells from PBMCs. Subset meaning: CD45RA+ positively selected. Receptors were obtained from a man aged 18-30 years in good health. Some clones in this sample may be carry-over from other donors' samples.

The chain has TRBV6-5 and TRBJ1-3, with no clear D. This CDR3 spans 16 amino acids. CDR1 and CDR2 from the germline V gene are MNHEY and SVGAGI. Trimming took off 2 bases at V and 2 bases at J, with 13 bases between the two ends. The CDR3 DNA reads as TGTGCCAGCAGTTACCGCAGTGTGGGTACTGGAAACACCATATATTTT. It translates to CASSYRSVGTGNTIYF.

This rearrangement joins TRBV7-3 to TRBJ1-2; D perhaps matches TRBD1 (5 bases). Germline V gene lookup returns CDR1 SGHTA and CDR2 FQGTGA. The V end lost 4 bases, the J end lost 4 bases, and 16 bases lay between the germline ends. The CDR3 runs to 15 residues. In DNA, the CDR3 is TGTGCCAGCAGCTACCCCCCCCCAGGGCGCTATGGCTACACCTTC. Amino acid sequence: CASSYPPPGRYGYTF.

The V and J genes are TRBV5-1 and TRBJ1-4, with D tentatively TRBD1 (5 bases). The CDR3 is made up of 14 amino acids. Looked up from germline, CDR1 is SGHRS and CDR2 is YFSETQ. Trimming stripped 6 bases from V and 10 bases from J, with 19 bases between. CDR3 in amino acids: CASTMGPSGGKLFF. DNA of the CDR3: TGCGCCAGCACTATGGGACCTAGCGGGGGAAAACTGTTTTTT.

This clone was found once. The V and J genes are TRBV27 and TRBJ2-7, with TRBD2 matching over 9 bases. The CDR3 extends over 15 amino acids. V shed 2 bases, J shed 3 bases, and the junction held 5 bases outside the gene matches. Germline V gene lookup returns CDR1 MNHEY and CDR2 SMNVEV (reference sequence). The CDR3: CASSLIAGVYYEQYF. CDR3 bases: TGTGCCAGCAGTTTAATAGCGGGAGTCTACTACGAGCAGTACTTC.

The V and J genes are TRBV9 and TRBJ2-1; perhaps TRBD1 as D (6 bases). Germline loops: CDR1 SGDLS, CDR2 YYNGEE. Between the trimmed V and J ends, which lost 4 bases and 7 bases, there was a span of 18 bases. CDR3 length: 15 amino acids. CDR3 bases: TGTGCCAGCAGCTCCCAAACAGGGTATATGAATGAGCAGTTCTTC. It specifies CASSSQTGYMNEQFF. The full variable domain, its missing parts supplied by reference TRBV9 and TRBJ2-1, is DSGVTQTPKHLITATGQRVTLRCSPRSGDLSVYWYQQSLDQGLQFLIQYYNGEERAKGNILERFSAQQFPDLHSELNLSSLELGDSALYFCASSSQTGYMNEQFFGPGTRLTVL.

This chain uses TRBV9 with TRBJ2-7; D might be TRBD1 or TRBD2, each matching 5 bases. Germline loops: CDR1 SGDLS, CDR2 YYNGEE. V was clipped by 0 bases and J by 3 bases, with 10 bases between them. CDR3 size: 14 residues. CDR3 in amino acids: CASSVDGTNYEQYF. The CDR3 coding sequence is TGTGCCAGCAGCGTAGACGGGACCAACTACGAGCAGTACTTC.

V and J are TRBV28 and TRBJ2-7, with a weak D call TRBD1 (5 bases). Trimming stripped 2 bases from V and 9 bases from J, with 23 bases between. Germline V gives CDR1 MDHEN, CDR2 SYDVKM. The CDR3 is made up of 16 amino acids. CDR3 DNA sequence: TGTGCCAGCAGTTTACCCCTCACGACAGCCCCTGCAAGGCAGTACTTC. Amino acids: CASSLPLTTAPARQYF.

This clone was found once. The same CDR3 is also encoded by other DNA sequences in this sample. This chain uses TRBV30 with TRBJ1-2, with D perhaps matching TRBD1 (5 bases). Germline V gene lookup returns CDR1 GTSNPN and CDR2 SVGIG (reference sequence). The CDR3 contains 13 residues. Trimming cost V 3 bases and J 4 bases, with 12 bases left between them. Here the CDR3 DNA reads TGTGCCTGGAGGCCCGGACAAGCCTATGGCTACACCTTC. Translating gives CAWRPGQAYGYTF.

This chain connects TRBV7-9 to TRBJ2-1; unclear D gene. V was trimmed by 5 bases and J by 4 bases, leaving 18 bases between them. CDR3 length: 16 amino acids. In germline, CDR1 is SEHNR, CDR2 FQNEAQ (reference sequence). For the CDR3, the DNA is TGTGCCAGCAGCCTCGGCGGTGGCAACCAATACAATGAGCAGTTCTTC. Protein: CASSLGGGNQYNEQFF.

The chain is built from TRBV5-4 and TRBJ2-7; a possible D gene is TRBD1 (5 bases). CDR3 length equals 14 residues. Germline loops: CDR1 SGHNT, CDR2 YYREEE (reference sequence). V was clipped by 0 bases and J by 0 bases, with 7 bases between them. CDR3 sequence (DNA): TGTGCCAGCAGCTTGGGGACACCCTCCTACGAGCAGTACTTC. Protein sequence: CASSLGTPSYEQYF.

V and J are TRBV11-3 and TRBJ1-4; D perhaps matches TRBD1 (5 bases). Germline V lookup: CDR1 SGHNT, CDR2 YENEEA. The CDR3 sequence is 16 residues long. V lost 6 bases, J lost 3 bases, and 17 bases lay in between. This CDR3 is CASSLQASGANEKLFF. CDR3 coding DNA: TGTGCCAGCAGTCTTCAGGCCTCGGGGGCTAATGAAAAACTGTTTTTT.

V usage is TRBV28 and J usage is TRBJ2-4; D assignment may be TRBD1 or TRBD2 (5 bases each). CDR1 and CDR2 (germline): MDHEN, SYDVKM. Trimming removed 4 bases from V and 0 bases from J, with 13 bases in between. The CDR3 is 16 residues long. The CDR3 protein is CASSSPGAVAKNIQYF. DNA of the CDR3: TGTGCCAGCAGTTCCCCCGGGGCCGTAGCCAAAAACATTCAGTACTTC.

The chain employs TRBV5-6 and TRBJ2-3; D assignment may be TRBD1 or TRBD2 (6 bases each). CDR1 is SGHDT, CDR2 YYEEEE, per germline. Trimming pared 2 bases from V and 8 bases from J, leaving 15 bases between. The length of the CDR3 is 14 residues. CDR3 residues: CASSLGGTRGTQYF. The CDR3 DNA is TGTGCCAGCAGCTTAGGGGGGACAAGGGGTACGCAGTATTTT.

This chain uses TRBV27 with TRBJ1-5, with TRBD1 as a possible D gene (6 bases). The CDR3 spans 20 residues. Germline CDR1 is MNHEY and CDR2 is SMNVEV (reference sequence). Trimming shortened V by 3 bases and J by 0 bases, and 24 bases separated the two germline ends. In DNA, the CDR3 is TGTGCCAGCAGTTTCGTCCTACCCCCCTCACAGGGCTATAGCAATCAGCCCCAGCATTTT. Translation: CASSFVLPPSQGYSNQPQHF.

The chain uses TRBV19 and TRBJ2-1; TRBD2 aligns across 15 bases. The CDR3 is 18 amino acids. CDR1 is LNHDA, CDR2 SQIVND, per germline (reference sequence). With V trimmed by 6 bases and J by 0 bases, 6 bases remained unmatched. CDR3 loop: CASRRGLAGGSSYNEQFF. In DNA, the CDR3 is TGTGCCAGTAGAAGGGGACTAGCGGGAGGATCCTCCTACAATGAGCAGTTCTTC.

This clone was detected only once. The rearrangement links TRBV2 to TRBJ2-3; perhaps TRBD2 as D (6 bases). The CDR3 runs to 15 residues. The germline gives CDR1 SNHLY, CDR2 FYNNEI. The V gene lost 10 bases and the J gene lost 2 bases, with 19 bases spanning the gap. DNA for the CDR3: TGTGCCACCCGGGGGTCTAGCGCCATCACAGATACGCAGTATTTT. As protein: CATRGSSAITDTQYF.

The CDR3 DNA is TGTGCAACTCAAATCCGGGGACAGGGGTTTCAAGAGACCCAGTACTTC. Amino acids: CATQIRGQGFQETQYF. This chain uses TRBV7-9 with TRBJ2-5; TRBD1 matches 10 bases. The CDR3 is 16 residues long. Looked up from germline, CDR1 is SEHNR and CDR2 is FQNEAQ (reference sequence). Filled out from reference TRBV7-9 and TRBJ2-5, the complete variable domain reads DTGVSQNPRHKITKRGQNVTFRCDPISEHNRLYWYRQTLGQGPEFLTYFQNEAQLEKSRLLSDRFSAERPKGSFSTLEIQRTEQGDSAMYLCATQIRGQGFQETQYFGPGTRLLVL.

The V call is TRBV9, the J call TRBJ2-5; D is possibly TRBD2 (6 bases). The V gene lost 4 bases and the J gene lost 2 bases, with 18 bases spanning the gap. The germline CDR1 and CDR2 sequences are SGDLS and YYNGEE. The CDR3 extends over 16 amino acids. The CDR3 DNA reads TGTGCCAGCAGCCCCGGGACTCGGGCCCATCAAGAGACCCAGTACTTC. This codes for CASSPGTRAHQETQYF.

This chain uses TRBV5-1 with TRBJ2-1; 7 bases are shared with TRBD2. CDR1 is SGHRS, CDR2 YFSETQ, per germline. Unmatched junction bases numbered 11, after V lost 3 bases and J lost 2 bases. The CDR3 is 17 amino acids. CDR3 in DNA: TGCGCCAGCAGCTCCGGTCTAGCGGAACCCACCTACAATGAGCAGTTCTTC. Protein product: CASSSGLAEPTYNEQFF.

The chain is built from TRBV29-1 and TRBJ2-3, with TRBD2 matching over 10 bases. Germline loops: CDR1 SQVTM, CDR2 ANQGSEA. V lost 4 bases to trimming and J lost 5 bases; unmatched junction nucleotides: 6. This CDR3 contains 14 residues. CDR3 residues: CSVGRLAGEDTQYF. The DNA for the CDR3 is TGCAGCGTTGGGCGACTAGCGGGTGAAGATACGCAGTATTTT.

This chain links TRBV25-1 with TRBJ2-7, with a tentative D call TRBD2 (6 bases). V was shortened by 3 bases and J by 5 bases, with 11 bases between the two germline ends. The CDR3 runs 13 residues. Germline loops: CDR1 MGHDK, CDR2 SYGVNS. This chain's CDR3 is CASSESGSHEQYF. DNA of the CDR3: TGTGCCAGCAGTGAGTCCGGGAGCCACGAGCAGTACTTC.

This clone occurred once. This rearrangement joins TRBV11-3 to TRBJ2-1, with a weak D call TRBD2 (5 bases). The CDR3 runs to 19 residues. Germline V gene data show CDR1 as SGHNT and CDR2 as YENEEA. Deletions cut 1 base from V and 4 bases from J, with 23 bases between. CDR3 DNA: TGTGCCAGCAGCTTAGGTTCCCACTTAACCACAGCGGTTTACAATGAGCAGTTCTTC. Encoded protein: CASSLGSHLTTAVYNEQFF.

This sequence joins TRBV5-4 and TRBJ2-7; no firm D call. CDR1 and CDR2 (germline): SGHNT, YYREEE (reference sequence). The germline V and J ends were trimmed by 1 base and 5 bases, with 10 bases remaining between them. The CDR3 runs to 13 residues. The CDR3 spells CASSLPRSDEQYF. CDR3 nucleotide sequence: TGTGCCAGCAGCTTGCCGAGGTCGGACGAGCAGTACTTC.

This chain uses TRBV7-9 with TRBJ2-7; 7 bases match TRBD1. The CDR3 sequence is 14 residues long. Per the germline V gene, CDR1 is SEHNR and CDR2 is FQNEAQ (reference sequence). V lost 4 bases, J lost 4 bases, and 7 bases stayed unmatched. The CDR3 DNA reads TGTGCCAGCAGCTCGACAGGGCTGTCATACGAGCAGTACTTC. Protein product: CASSSTGLSYEQYF.

This chain connects TRBV7-2 to TRBJ1-5; D not resolved. Germline V lookup: CDR1 SGHTA, CDR2 FQGNSA. Trimming took off 5 bases at V and 3 bases at J, with 5 bases between the two ends. This CDR3 has 12 amino acids. CDR3 amino acids: CASSQPNQPQHF. CDR3 nucleotides: TGTGCCAGCAGCCAACCCAATCAGCCCCAGCATTTT.

V usage is TRBV7-9 and J usage is TRBJ2-7; maybe TRBD2 (5 bases). The CDR3 loop spans 15 amino acids. The germline V gene has CDR1 SEHNR and CDR2 FQNEAQ (reference sequence). V lost 1 base and J 4 bases, leaving 14 bases between the germline ends. CDR3 nucleotides: TGTGCCAGCAGCTTAGGTGGTGGGAGTGGGTACGAGCAGTACTTC. It yields the protein CASSLGGGSGYEQYF.

The chain has TRBV29-1 and TRBJ1-1, with TRBD1 as a possible D gene (5 bases). Germline V gives CDR1 SQVTM, CDR2 ANQGSEA. Trimming pared 6 bases from V and 5 bases from J, leaving 16 bases between. This CDR3 has 13 amino acids. The CDR3 spells CSVKRGVDTEAFF. CDR3 sequence (DNA): TGCAGCGTGAAGAGGGGAGTGGATACTGAAGCTTTCTTT.

CDR3: CASSTSGRWGEQYF. CDR3 nucleotides: TGTGCCAGTAGTACGTCCGGGAGATGGGGCGAGCAGTACTTC. This sequence joins TRBV19 and TRBJ2-7; tentatively, D is TRBD2 (6 bases). Trimming stripped 4 bases from V and 6 bases from J, with 16 bases between. The length of the CDR3 is 14 residues. Germline loops: CDR1 LNHDA, CDR2 SQIVND (reference sequence).

This chain uses TRBV5-5 with TRBJ1-1; 8 bases are shared with TRBD1. V shed 5 bases, J shed 1 base, and the junction held 4 bases outside the gene matches. Germline CDR1 is SGHKS and CDR2 is YYEKEE (reference sequence). The CDR3 loop spans 14 amino acids. For the CDR3, the DNA is TGTGCCAGCAGGCCGGGACAGGCGAACACTGAAGCTTTCTTT. Protein product: CASRPGQANTEAFF.

The V call is TRBV7-9, the J call TRBJ2-2; TRBD2 matches at 11 bases. The CDR3 is 17 residues long. J lost 3 bases, V lost 5 bases, and 8 bases had no gene match. Germline CDR1 is SEHNR and CDR2 is FQNEAQ (reference sequence). CDR3 loop: CASSTYQLAGDTGELFF. The CDR3 DNA follows: TGTGCCAGCAGCACCTACCAACTAGCGGGAGACACCGGGGAGCTGTTTTTT.

This clone has only one observation. This chain links TRBV19 with TRBJ1-3, with D maybe TRBD1 (5 bases). Germline CDR1 reads LNHDA; CDR2 reads SQIVND (reference sequence). This CDR3 spans 14 amino acids. The V end was cut by 10 bases, the J end by 5 bases, with 18 bases between. The CDR3 DNA reads as TGTGCCACCGTAGACCCAACAGGCCGAAACACCATATATTTT. Its protein product is CATVDPTGRNTIYF.

The V and J genes are TRBV2 and TRBJ2-5, with D tentatively TRBD1 (6 bases). The CDR3 consists of 11 residues. CDR1 and CDR2 from the germline V gene are SNHLY and FYNNEI. Trimming took off 6 bases at V and 7 bases at J, with 9 bases between the two ends. CDR3 residues: CASRGAPTQYF. The CDR3 DNA follows: TGTGCCAGCAGGGGGGCCCCGACCCAGTACTTC.